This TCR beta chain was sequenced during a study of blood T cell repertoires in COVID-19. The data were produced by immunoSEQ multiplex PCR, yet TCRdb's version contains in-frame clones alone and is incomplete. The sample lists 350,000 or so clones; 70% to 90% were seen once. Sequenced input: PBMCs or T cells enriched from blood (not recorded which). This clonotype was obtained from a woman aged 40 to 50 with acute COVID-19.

DNA of the CDR3: TGCGCCAGCAGCCAAGATCCAGGGCGGGGTGAGCAGTTCTTC. Translated, it gives CASSQDPGRGEQFF. This chain links TRBV4-1 with TRBJ2-1, with D possibly TRBD2 on 6 matching bases. The CDR3 runs to 14 residues. CDR1 is MGHRA, CDR2 YSYEKL, per germline. V gave up 0 bases and J gave up 9 bases, with 12 bases separating them.